Below are 19 T cell receptor beta chains sequenced from a single sample in a study of somatic mutations in cytotoxic T cells in rheumatoid arthritis. Sequencing was performed with immunoSEQ multiplex PCR; in TCRdb, only in-frame clones are kept and a portion is missing. The sample shows 12,000 or so clones, about 70% of them seen only once. Sequenced input: CD8+ T cells sorted from blood. These receptors were collected from a man between 60 and 75 years old in good health.

This clone has only a few counts. The chain has TRBV5-6 and TRBJ2-5; perhaps TRBD2 as D (5 bases). The CDR3 is 13 residues long. Germline CDR1 is SGHDT and CDR2 is YYEEEE. V was clipped by 0 bases and J by 3 bases, with 6 bases between them. This chain's CDR3 is CASSLVREETQYF. The CDR3 DNA reads TGTGCCAGCAGCTTGGTGAGGGAAGAGACCCAGTACTTC.

The chain combines TRBV2 with TRBJ2-2; 13 nucleotides agree with TRBD2. The germline V gene has CDR1 SNHLY and CDR2 FYNNEI. The V and J ends lost 4 bases and 5 bases, in that order; junction bases with no gene match: 1. This CDR3 comprises 15 residues. The CDR3 coding sequence is TGTGCCAGCAGTGCGGGACTAGCGGGGACCGGGGAGCTGTTTTTT. Translating it yields CASSAGLAGTGELFF. Drawing the rest from reference TRBV2 and TRBJ2-2, the complete variable domain is EPEVTQTPSHQVTQMGQEVILRCVPISNHLYFYWYRQILGQKVEFLVSFYNNEISEKSEIFDDQFSVERPDGSNFTLKIRSTKLEDSAMYFCASSAGLAGTGELFFGEGSRLTVL.

The sample holds a few counts of this clone. The chain has TRBV7-6 and TRBJ1-1; possibly TRBD1 for D (5 bases). This CDR3 contains 15 residues. The ends were cut back, 4 bases at V and 5 bases at J, with 17 bases in the middle. Germline V lookup: CDR1 SGHVS, CDR2 FNYEAQ. The CDR3 here is CASSSPHGGETEAFF. Written as DNA, the CDR3 is TGTGCCAGCAGCTCGCCTCACGGGGGGGAGACTGAAGCTTTCTTT.

The chain has TRBV28 and TRBJ1-2; 9 nucleotides line up with TRBD1. Germline V gene sequence: CDR1 MDHEN, CDR2 SYDVKM. The ends lost 6 bases at V and 12 bases at J; junction bases unmatched: 11. The CDR3 loop spans 13 amino acids. For the CDR3, the DNA is TGTGCCAGCAGACCGGGACAGGGACTCGCGAACACCTTC. It specifies CASRPGQGLANTF.

V usage is TRBV5-6 and J usage is TRBJ2-7; TRBD2 agrees at 10 bases. Germline V gives CDR1 SGHDT, CDR2 YYEEEE. The CDR3 extends over 14 amino acids. V shed 2 bases, J shed 5 bases, and the junction held 4 bases outside the gene matches. In DNA, the CDR3 is TGTGCCAGCAGCTTAGCGGGAGGGGGCGACGAGCAGTACTTC. It translates to CASSLAGGGDEQYF.

This clone was recorded a few times. The chain carries TRBV19 and TRBJ1-1; TRBD1 matches 9 bases. The germline V gene has CDR1 LNHDA and CDR2 SQIVND (reference sequence). There are 13 residues in the CDR3. J lost 1 base, V lost 10 bases, and 4 bases had no gene match. The CDR3 loop reads CATQGARNTEAFF. The CDR3, as DNA: TGTGCCACACAGGGGGCGCGGAACACTGAAGCTTTCTTT.

This sequence joins TRBV5-1 and TRBJ2-7, with D possibly TRBD1 on 6 matching bases. V dropped 3 bases and J dropped 4 bases, with 11 bases sitting between them. The germline V gene encodes CDR1 SGHRS and CDR2 YFSETQ. The CDR3 extends over 13 amino acids. CDR3 DNA sequence: TGCGCCAGCAGCTGGGACATCGGGTACGAGCAGTACTTC. Its translation: CASSWDIGYEQYF.

The chain combines TRBV28 with TRBJ1-2; 7 bases agree with TRBD1. Losses at the gene ends were 2 bases for V and 2 bases for J; bases not matched to a gene: 2. The CDR3 length is 14 residues. Looked up from germline, CDR1 is MDHEN and CDR2 is SYDVKM. The CDR3 reads CASSLTGANYGYTF. CDR3 sequence (DNA): TGTGCCAGCAGTTTAACAGGGGCCAACTATGGCTACACCTTC.

V usage is TRBV10-3 and J usage is TRBJ2-7; either TRBD1 or TRBD2 may supply D (5 bases each). This CDR3 has 15 amino acids. V was shortened by 4 bases and J by 3 bases, with 16 bases between the two germline ends. Germline V lookup: CDR1 ENHRY, CDR2 SYGVKD. The CDR3 bases are TGTGCCATCAGTGGGGACCTAGGACAAGTCTACGAGCAGTACTTC. Translated, it gives CAISGDLGQVYEQYF.

This rearrangement joins TRBV14 to TRBJ2-7, with D tentatively TRBD2 (5 bases). CDR1 is SGHDN, CDR2 FVKESK, per germline. CDR3 length equals 13 residues. Trimming pared 1 base from V and 3 bases from J, leaving 7 bases between. The CDR3 reads CASSQGGGYEQYF. CDR3 in DNA: TGTGCCAGCAGCCAAGGTGGAGGCTACGAGCAGTACTTC. Filled out from reference TRBV14 and TRBJ2-7, the complete variable domain reads EAGVTQFPSHSVIEKGQTVTLRCDPISGHDNLYWYRRVMGKEIKFLLHFVKESKQDESGMPNNRFLAERTGGTYSTLKVQPAELEDSGVYFCASSQGGGYEQYFGPGTRLTVT.

This clone came up a few times. The V and J genes are TRBV6-5 and TRBJ2-7; maybe TRBD1 (5 bases). Trimming took 2 bases from V and 3 from J, leaving 5 bases between them. The CDR3 totals 12 residues. Looked up from germline, CDR1 is MNHEY and CDR2 is SVGAGI. Written as DNA, the CDR3 is TGTGCCAGCAGTTACACAGGCTACGAGCAGTACTTC. This sequence encodes CASSYTGYEQYF.

The V and J genes are TRBV7-6 and TRBJ2-7; D uncertain. CDR1 is SGHVS and CDR2 is FNYEAQ in the germline V gene. V was cut by 5 bases and J by 4 bases, with 18 bases left in between. This CDR3 spans 15 amino acids. CDR3 coding DNA: TGTGCCAGCAGCATAGACGACACGCTTTCTTACGAGCAGTACTTC. It specifies CASSIDDTLSYEQYF.

This clone was detected only once. The rearrangement links TRBV6-5 to TRBJ2-1; 9 bases are shared with TRBD2. This CDR3 comprises 15 residues. Germline V gene data show CDR1 as MNHEY and CDR2 as SVGAGI. V shed 6 bases, J shed 8 bases, and the junction held 11 bases outside the gene matches. In DNA form, the CDR3 reads TGTGCCAGCAGAACAATAGCGGGAGTCTCATATGAGCAGTTCTTC. It codes for CASRTIAGVSYEQFF.

The chain uses TRBV2 and TRBJ2-7; 12 bases map to TRBD2. The germline V gene has CDR1 SNHLY and CDR2 FYNNEI. V lost 5 bases, J lost 2 bases, and 4 bases stayed unmatched. The CDR3 sequence is 15 residues long. CDR3 bases: TGTGCCAGCAGTCGGACTAGCGGGACGACCTACGAGCAGTACTTC. Translation gives CASSRTSGTTYEQYF.

This chain joins TRBV4-3 and TRBJ2-2, with D unresolved. Germline CDR1 and CDR2: LGHNA and YSLEER. V dropped 0 bases and J dropped 6 bases, with 8 bases sitting between them. The CDR3 totals 14 residues. The CDR3 loop is CASSQDRVSGELFF. The DNA of the CDR3 is TGCGCCAGCAGCCAAGATCGGGTGTCCGGGGAGCTGTTTTTT.

This clone has only one observation. The chain recombines TRBV19 with TRBJ2-1; unclear D gene. The CDR3 is made up of 17 amino acids. CDR1 is LNHDA and CDR2 is SQIVND in the germline V gene (reference sequence). The V and J ends lost 5 bases and 0 bases respectively, with 17 bases between them. CDR3 bases: TGTGCCAGTAGTGATCCCCCGACAATGAGCTCCTACAATGAGCAGTTCTTC. It codes for CASSDPPTMSSYNEQFF.

CDR3 loop: CAWSPDSLVTEAFF. CDR3 DNA: TGTGCCTGGAGTCCGGACAGCTTAGTTACTGAAGCTTTCTTT. The chain joins TRBV30 to TRBJ1-1, with D maybe TRBD1 (6 bases). CDR1 is GTSNPN, CDR2 SVGIG, per germline (reference sequence). Trimming removed 2 bases from V and 5 bases from J, with 15 bases in between. CDR3 length: 14 amino acids.

The CDR3: CASSLLAGGGKNIQYF. Written as DNA, the CDR3 is TGTGCCAGCAGTTTATTGGCGGGGGGCGGCAAAAACATTCAGTACTTC. The genes are TRBV27 and TRBJ2-4; 8 bases line up with TRBD2. The CDR3 loop spans 16 amino acids. Germline trimming cut 1 base from V and 3 bases from J; bases unmatched to any gene: 5. Germline V gene data show CDR1 as MNHEY and CDR2 as SMNVEV (reference sequence).

V and J are TRBV7-8 and TRBJ1-1, with D perhaps TRBD1 (5 bases). V gave up 1 base and J gave up 6 bases, with 18 bases separating them. CDR1 and CDR2 (germline): SGHVS, FQNEAQ. The CDR3 loop spans 16 amino acids. The DNA of the CDR3 is TGTGCCAGCAGCTTAGGGTGGGGGTCAGTCCCATCTGAAGCTTTCTTT. Protein: CASSLGWGSVPSEAFF.